This T cell receptor beta chain was documented in a study of sequential checkpoint blockade in melanoma. Study details: Randomization was 1:1 between first-line nivolumab→ipilimumab and ipilimumab→nivolumab. Maintenance nivolumab came after either treatment sequence.

Only in-frame clones appear in the TCRdb table, and some are missing; sequencing was by immunoSEQ multiplex PCR. There are some 21,000 clones in the sample; roughly 82% occur only once, and roughly 12% lies in the top ten. Treatment specified: randomized to nivolumab then ipilimumab (arm A) or the reverse (arm B). Patients had received no earlier DNA-damaging chemotherapy. Live CD3+CD8+ CD19− CD56− cells were sorted from PBMCs. The CDR3 is made up of 13 amino acids. The V gene lost 4 bases and the J gene lost 10 bases, with 14 bases spanning the gap. In germline, CDR1 is MNHNY, CDR2 SVGAGI (reference sequence).

The source is a human donor with melanoma. The chain is built from TRBV6-6 and TRBJ2-1; tentatively, D is TRBD2 (6 bases). The input for sequencing was CD8+ T cells sorted from blood (inferred from file names), taken from a patient given nivolumab and ipilimumab in sequence. This chain's CDR3 is CASSFTSLGEQFF. As DNA, the CDR3 is TGTGCCAGCAGTTTTACTAGCTTAGGGGAGCAGTTCTTC.